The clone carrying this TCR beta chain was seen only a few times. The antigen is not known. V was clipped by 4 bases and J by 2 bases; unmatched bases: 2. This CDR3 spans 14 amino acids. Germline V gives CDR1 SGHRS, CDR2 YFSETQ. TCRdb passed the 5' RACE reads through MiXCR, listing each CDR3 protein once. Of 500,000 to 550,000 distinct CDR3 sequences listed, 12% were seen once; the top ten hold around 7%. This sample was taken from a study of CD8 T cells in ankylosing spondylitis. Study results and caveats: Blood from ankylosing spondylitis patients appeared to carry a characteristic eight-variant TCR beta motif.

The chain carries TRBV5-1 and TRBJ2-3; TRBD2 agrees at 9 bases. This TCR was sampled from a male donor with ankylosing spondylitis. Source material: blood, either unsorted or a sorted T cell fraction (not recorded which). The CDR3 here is CASSRTSATDTQYF. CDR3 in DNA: TGCGCCAGCAGCAGGACTAGCGCCACAGATACGCAGTATTTT. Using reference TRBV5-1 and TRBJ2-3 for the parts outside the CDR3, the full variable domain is KAGVTQTPRYLIKTRGQQVTLSCSPISGHRSVSWYQQTPGQGLQFLFEYFSETQRNKGNFPGRFSGRQFSNSRSEMNVSTLELGDSALYLCASSRTSATDTQYFGPGTRLTVL.